The entry below gives a single T cell receptor beta chain sequence along with its context. The assay was immunoSEQ multiplex PCR, and TCRdb's table has in-frame clones only and misses some. The data show about 97,000 clones, with over 85% seen just once and about 0.3% held by the top ten. Germline V CDR1 and CDR2: KGHSH, LQKENI. The CDR3 extends over 16 amino acids. Trimming left V 2 bases short and J 3 bases short, with 16 bases between. This record comes from a study of technical replicates of blood from several donors. The sequence derives from a human donor in good health. The chain is built from TRBV18 and TRBJ2-5, with D tentatively TRBD1 (6 bases). The sequenced material came from T cells isolated from PBMCs. CDR3 region: CASSPSTGSGEETQYF. The CDR3 DNA is TGTGCCAGCTCACCAAGCACAGGGAGTGGGGAAGAGACCCAGTACTTC.